Below, 27 T cell receptor gamma chains from the same sample are listed, as sequenced in a study of Vδ1+ human thymocytes. Study outcomes and limitations: Thymic TRG and TRD repertoires appeared highly polyclonal.

For these TCRs, the target antigens are not known. RNA was extracted from the cells and then reverse transcribed. The CDR3 regions were amplified by multiplex PCR from V-gene primers to a constant-region primer. TCRdb re-called clones from the multiplex PCR reads using CATT. The sample consists of fewer than 14,000 gamma-chain clones, around 40% of them appearing once. Material: Vdelta1+ gamma-delta thymocytes from the thymus. Subset in this sample: FACS-sorted CD3+ TCRalphabeta- TCRVdelta1+ TCRVdelta2- thymocytes. These receptors were collected from a boy younger than two who had congenital heart surgery.

This chain links TRGV8 with TRGJ1 or TRGJ2. The J gene was missing in TCRdb and was found by matching the end of the DNA to germline. V gave up 0 bases and J gave up 10 bases; unmatched junction bases: 15. Germline V gene sequence: CDR1 VENAVY, CDR2 YDSYNSRV. The CDR3 runs 15 residues. The CDR3 loop reads CATWDRPELVGKKLF. CDR3 in DNA: TGTGCCACCTGGGATAGGCCGGAATTGGTTGGGAAGAAACTCTTT.

This chain uses TRGV2 with TRGJP2. TCRdb records no J gene; here it was assigned by comparing the DNA to germline. Germline CDR1 reads EGSNGY; CDR2 reads YDSYNSKV. Losses at the gene ends were 0 bases for V and 6 bases for J; bases not matched to a gene: 10. The CDR3 is made up of 16 amino acids. Here the CDR3 reads CATWDGKKGCDWIKTF. The DNA of the CDR3 is TGTGCCACCTGGGACGGGAAAAAAGGTTGTGATTGGATCAAGACGTTT.

The chain couples TRGV4 to TRGJ1 or TRGJ2. The J gene, missing from TCRdb, was assigned here through DNA to germline matching. V lost 8 bases to trimming and J lost 3 bases; unmatched junction nucleotides: 1. The CDR3 is 10 amino acids. Germline loops: CDR1 EGSTGY, CDR2 YDSYTSSV. CDR3 coding DNA: TGTGCCACCTTTTATTATAAGAAACTCTTT. Amino acids: CATFYYKKLF.

This clone is a singleton in its sample. This chain uses TRGV4 with TRGJ1 or TRGJ2. Germline matching of the DNA provided the J gene here, since TCRdb leaves it blank. V shed 5 bases and J 2 bases; nucleotides not matched to a gene: 6. Looked up from germline, CDR1 is EGSTGY and CDR2 is YDSYTSSV. The CDR3 length is 13 residues. Written as DNA, the CDR3 is TGTGCCACCTGGGGTGATCATTATTATAAGAAACTCTTT. It translates to CATWGDHYYKKLF.

V is TRGV4 and J is TRGJ1 or TRGJ2. CDR1 is EGSTGY and CDR2 is YDSYTSSV in the germline V gene. Unmatched junction bases numbered 8, after V lost 4 bases and J lost 5 bases. The CDR3 spans 13 residues. CDR3: CATWDSIHYKKLF. The CDR3 DNA sequence: TGTGCCACCTGGGACAGCATTCATTATAAGAAACTCTTT.

V and J are TRGV5 and TRGJP2. Because TCRdb records no J gene, it was assigned here through a match of the DNA to germline. After removal of 4 bases from V and 3 bases from J, the junction contained 11 bases not matched to a gene. Germline loops: CDR1 VINAFY, CDR2 YDVSNSKD. This CDR3 is built from 16 residues. CDR3 nucleotide sequence: TGTGCCACCTGGGAATTTGGGGAGGGTAGTGATTGGATCAAGACGTTT. Protein sequence: CATWEFGEGSDWIKTF.

The gene calls are TRGV3 and TRGJ1 or TRGJ2. Because TCRdb records no J gene, it was assigned here through a match of the DNA to germline. J was trimmed by 11 bases and V by 0 bases; bases with no gene match: 4. Looked up from germline, CDR1 is VTNTFY and CDR2 is YDVSTARD (reference sequence). This CDR3 is built from 11 residues. The CDR3 sequence is CATWDRPQKLF. The DNA of the CDR3 is TGTGCCACCTGGGACAGGCCTCAGAAACTCTTT.

This chain connects TRGV2 to TRGJ1 or TRGJ2. In the absence of a J gene in TCRdb, the DNA was matched to germline to assign it here. Germline V lookup: CDR1 EGSNGY, CDR2 YDSYNSKV. V was pared by 4 bases and J by 11 bases, with 14 bases of the junction left unmatched. This CDR3 has 13 residues. The chain's CDR3 is CATWDGLGSEKLF. CDR3 DNA sequence: TGTGCCACCTGGGATGGGCTGGGGAGTGAGAAACTCTTT.

This clone was counted between two and nine times. This chain links TRGV9 with TRGJ1 or TRGJ2. The CDR3 runs 12 residues. Germline CDR1 is GITISATS and CDR2 is ISYDGTV (reference sequence). The ends lost 4 bases at V and 8 bases at J; junction bases unmatched: 8. In DNA form, the CDR3 reads TGTGCCTTGTGGGACCCTTGGGATAAGAAACTCTTT. Its translation: CALWDPWDKKLF.

Concerning this clone: One base away lies a much larger clone, so this may be a sequencing read error. The J gene is TRGJ1 or TRGJ2, the V gene TRGV9. Germline V CDR1 and CDR2: GITISATS, ISYDGTV (reference sequence). The CDR3 loop spans 13 amino acids. After removal of 2 bases from V and 2 bases from J, the junction contained 3 bases not matched to a gene. The CDR3 nucleotides are TGTGCCTTGTGGGAGGCGCATTATTATAAGAAACTCTTT. It yields the protein CALWEAHYYKKLF.

This chain joins TRGV3 and TRGJ1 or TRGJ2. The J gene was missing in TCRdb and was found by matching the end of the DNA to germline. After removal of 0 bases from V and 7 bases from J, the junction contained 9 bases not matched to a gene. The CDR3 has 14 residues. Germline V CDR1 and CDR2: VTNTFY, YDVSTARD (reference sequence). CDR3 loop: CATWDRRQGYKKLF. CDR3 coding DNA: TGTGCCACCTGGGACAGGCGTCAGGGGTATAAGAAACTCTTT.

Note on this clone: This sample also contains other DNA sequences that code for the same CDR3. V is TRGV4 and J is TRGJ1 or TRGJ2. Trimming removed 0 bases from V and 5 bases from J; junction bases left unmatched: 4. CDR1 and CDR2 (germline): EGSTGY, YDSYTSSV. The CDR3 has 13 amino acids. In nucleotides, the CDR3 is TGTGCCACCTGGGATGGGCCTGATTATAAGAAACTCTTT. Amino acids: CATWDGPDYKKLF.

This rearrangement joins TRGV8 to TRGJ1 or TRGJ2. Trimming cost V 2 bases and J 11 bases; bases outside gene matches: 0. The CDR3 has 9 amino acids. Germline V gene sequence: CDR1 VENAVY, CDR2 YDSYNSRV. This CDR3 reads CATWDKKLF. The DNA for the CDR3 is TGTGCCACCTGGGATAAGAAACTCTTT.

This chain joins TRGV9 and TRGJ1 or TRGJ2. TCRdb is silent on the J gene; assignment here came from matching the DNA to germline. V was pared by 0 bases and J by 0 bases, with 5 bases of the junction left unmatched. The CDR3 loop spans 15 amino acids. CDR1 is GITISATS and CDR2 is ISYDGTV in the germline V gene (reference sequence). Here the CDR3 reads CALWEVSLNYYKKLF. Written as DNA, the CDR3 is TGTGCCTTGTGGGAGGTGTCCCTGAATTATTATAAGAAACTCTTT.

With respect to this clone: This same CDR3 is encoded by further DNA sequences in the sample. This chain connects TRGV9 to TRGJ1 or TRGJ2. TCRdb does not report a J gene; here it was assigned by matching the DNA to germline references. Germline V gene sequence: CDR1 GITISATS, CDR2 ISYDGTV (reference sequence). CDR3 length equals 11 residues. Germline trimming cut 5 bases from V and 7 bases from J; bases unmatched to any gene: 5. This CDR3 reads CALWVGYKKLF. DNA of the CDR3: TGTGCCTTGTGGGTAGGCTATAAGAAACTCTTT.

The rearrangement links TRGV5 to TRGJ1 or TRGJ2. Since TCRdb gives no J gene, matching the DNA to germline was used here to assign it. CDR1 and CDR2 from the germline V gene are VINAFY and YDVSNSKD. Trimming cost V 1 base and J 7 bases; bases outside gene matches: 13. CDR3 length equals 15 residues. CDR3 amino acids: CATWDRPLEGYKKLF. Written as DNA, the CDR3 is TGTGCCACCTGGGACAGACCCCTCGAGGGATATAAGAAACTCTTT.

V is TRGV5 and J is TRGJ1 or TRGJ2. TCRdb records no J gene; here it was assigned by comparing the DNA to germline. The V gene end was trimmed by 2 bases and the J gene end by 5 bases; junction bases not matched to a gene: 6. The CDR3 extends over 13 amino acids. Per germline, CDR1 VINAFY and CDR2 YDVSNSKD. CDR3 region: CATWDIFDYKKLF. The CDR3 DNA follows: TGTGCCACCTGGGACATTTTCGATTATAAGAAACTCTTT.

The sample holds one count of this clone. The rearrangement uses TRGV4 and TRGJP2. No J gene was available from TCRdb, and it was assigned here by a germline match of the DNA. Germline V CDR1 and CDR2: EGSTGY, YDSYTSSV. V shed 4 bases, J shed 5 bases, and the junction held 13 bases outside the gene matches. CDR3 length: 16 residues. In DNA form, the CDR3 reads TGTGCCACCTGGGAGGGGGCTAGAGGCAGTGATTGGATCAAGACGTTT. Protein sequence: CATWEGARGSDWIKTF.

There are a few counts of this clone. This sequence joins TRGV3 and TRGJ1 or TRGJ2. The trim removed 0 bases at V and 11 bases at J, leaving 10 bases unmatched. The CDR3 runs to 13 residues. Germline CDR1 and CDR2: VTNTFY and YDVSTARD (reference sequence). The CDR3 DNA follows: TGTGCCACCTGGGACAGGCCTTGTTGCCAGAAACTCTTT. Its translation is CATWDRPCCQKLF.

The chain is built from TRGV5 and TRGJ1 or TRGJ2. Germline CDR1 and CDR2: VINAFY and YDVSNSKD. The CDR3 runs to 13 residues. V lost 5 bases, J lost 3 bases, and 7 bases stayed unmatched. The CDR3: CATWGPTYYKKLF. The CDR3 DNA is TGTGCCACCTGGGGGCCGACTTATTATAAGAAACTCTTT.

The rearrangement uses TRGV3 and TRGJ1 or TRGJ2. J lost 10 bases, V lost 3 bases, and 9 bases had no gene match. CDR1 is VTNTFY and CDR2 is YDVSTARD in the germline V gene (reference sequence). The CDR3 covers 12 residues. The CDR3 DNA reads TGTGCCACCTGGGACGGGGGTTGGAAGAAACTCTTT. Its translation: CATWDGGWKKLF.

This rearrangement joins TRGV3 to TRGJ1 or TRGJ2. The J gene, absent from TCRdb, was called here by matching the DNA to germline. Trimming at V came to 6 bases and at J to 9 bases, leaving 11 bases not matched to a gene. The germline V gene encodes CDR1 VTNTFY and CDR2 YDVSTARD (reference sequence). CDR3 length: 12 residues. CDR3 coding DNA: TGTGCCACCTGGAAAAGGTCGAGTAAGAAACTCTTT. This encodes CATWKRSSKKLF.

This clone was found once. The chain couples TRGV5 to TRGJ1 or TRGJ2. TCRdb leaves out the J gene; it was filled in here by matching the DNA to germline. The trim removed 0 bases at V and 8 bases at J, leaving 7 bases unmatched. The CDR3 is 13 amino acids. Germline V gene lookup returns CDR1 VINAFY and CDR2 YDVSNSKD. The CDR3 sequence is CATWDRHIHKKLF. CDR3 bases: TGTGCCACCTGGGACAGGCACATCCATAAGAAACTCTTT.

To note about this clone: A much more abundant neighbour one base away suggests this may be a read error. This sequence joins TRGV5P and TRGJ1 or TRGJ2. No J segment appears in TCRdb, so it was assigned here by matching the sequence to germline. TRGV5P is annotated as a pseudogene. The CDR3 is 12 amino acids. CDR3 in amino acids: CATWGSYYKKLF. The CDR3 DNA reads as TGTGCCACCTGGGGCAGTTATTATAAGAAACTCTTT.

The chain uses TRGV4 and TRGJ1 or TRGJ2. This CDR3 region has 14 residues. Trimming at V came to 2 bases and at J to 0 bases, leaving 4 bases not matched to a gene. CDR1 is EGSTGY and CDR2 is YDSYTSSV in the germline V gene. CDR3 sequence reads: CATWDAPNYYKKLF. In DNA, the CDR3 is TGTGCCACCTGGGATGCTCCGAATTATTATAAGAAACTCTTT.

V usage is TRGV9 and J usage is TRGJ1 or TRGJ2. The CDR3 totals 15 residues. Germline trimming cut 1 base from V and 3 bases from J; bases unmatched to any gene: 9. Germline CDR1 GITISATS, CDR2 ISYDGTV (reference sequence). Here the CDR3 reads CALWEVTTVYYKKLF. CDR3 nucleotide sequence: TGTGCCTTGTGGGAGGTCACAACCGTTTATTATAAGAAACTCTTT.

Regarding this clone: The sample carries other DNA sequences with the same CDR3. V gene TRGV3 combines with J gene TRGJ1 or TRGJ2. The J gene was not available in TCRdb and was assigned here by matching the DNA to germline segments. The V and J ends lost 0 bases and 2 bases, in that order; junction bases with no gene match: 4. CDR1 and CDR2 (germline): VTNTFY, YDVSTARD (reference sequence). This CDR3 spans 14 amino acids. The CDR3 DNA reads as TGTGCCACCTGGGACAGGCTCGATTATTATAAGAAACTCTTT. Its protein is CATWDRLDYYKKLF.